This TCR beta chain was obtained from a study of cytomegalovirus exposure and HLA in healthy donors. J was trimmed by 2 bases and V by 5 bases; bases with no gene match: 15. Germline V gene lookup returns CDR1 SGHTA and CDR2 FQGNSA. The CDR3 length is 17 residues. This clone has a single count. Amplification used 60 Vbeta primers and 13 Jbeta primers. Generated by immunoSEQ multiplex PCR, the TCRdb table keeps only in-frame clones and is missing some. The sample has 150,000 to 200,000 clones, approximately 73% seen once; the top ten hold 10%. The receptor comes from a man aged 30-40 years in good health and CMV-seropositive. The sample comprised PBMCs. The rearrangement links TRBV7-2 to TRBJ2-7, with TRBD1 matching over 7 bases. CDR3 in amino acids: CASSHPYWTGQTYEQYF. The CDR3, as DNA: TGTGCCAGCAGCCACCCCTACTGGACAGGACAAACCTACGAGCAGTACTTC.